This entry describes one TCR beta chain. This clonotype appeared a few times. The specificity of this receptor is unknown. No much larger clonotype is one base removed from it; base qualities were not supplied. All donors were healthy Caucasians. Three pairs of female monozygotic twins, all aged about 18 to 30 years, were included in the twin cohort. Using Miltenyi CD45RO+ enrichment and human naive T-cell isolation kits, memory (CD45RO+) and naive T cells were isolated from PBMC. The data originate from a study of identical twins (dated by TCRdb to the mid-2010s). Broadly, across the study: The study deep-sequenced TCR alpha and beta repertoires from monozygotic twins, unrelated adults of various ages and cord blood to test whether fetal clonotypes persist. Replicate twin experiments were performed at different times using different library preparation protocols to rule out contamination. The paper's findings and limits, for the study overall: Invariant T cells such as MAIT and iNKT could partly confound zero-insertion analyses, although diverse VJ usage argued against such confounding for most clonotypes. Abundant cord blood beta clonotypes carried fewer insertions; young adult naive repertoires showed a weaker similar trend, while memory repertoires showed none. A weaker excess of twin sharing was found in beta out-of-frame sequences because the signal-to-noise ratio was lowered by fewer shared sequences. Out-of-frame TCR alpha sequences shared between twins showed an excess of low generation-probability sequences compared with coincidental sharing between unrelated individuals. In monozygotic twins, out-of-frame TCR alpha sharing was systematically underestimated by recombination models, although the models agreed with sharing between unrelated individuals. Because the same donors could not be followed over many years, the conclusions relied on cross-sectional statistical analysis.

The receptor library was made with 5' RACE. Data came from an Illumina HiSeq 2000. A universal primer binding site was added through template switching, and the final cDNA carried a unique molecular identifier so that TCR cDNA molecules could be counted accurately. Specific primers in the conserved constant-segment region were used to synthesize first-strand cDNA for the TCR alpha and beta chains. To control for contamination, each cDNA library was double barcoded with a SMART-Mk sample barcode plus Illumina barcodes. Two successive PCR steps introduced TruSeq adapter sequences along with Illumina sample barcodes. Sequencing of the TCR alpha and beta cDNA libraries was done on the Illumina HiSeq platform using custom primers. As for how the authors treated the data: Unique molecular identifiers were extracted from raw reads with MiGEC, and CDR3 positions were determined with MiXCR. Recombination models were inferred per individual with the repgenHMM and IGoR tools using an EM algorithm. The analysis of shared clonotypes was done with the tcR package in R, with sharing normalized by the product of cloneset sizes. To study raw recombination free of thymic and clonal selection effects, out-of-frame nonproductive sequences were analyzed. TCRdb cleaned the public reads at Q25 with fastp, built clones with MiXCR and kept in-frame beta chains. Under each unique CDR3 protein, matching rows form one entry showing the most common genes and DNA. The V and J calls follow TCRdb's processing rather than the paper's. A total of 200,000 to 250,000 distinct CDR3 sequences appear in this sample, 5.5% to 7% of them only once. The top ten clonotypes cover roughly 3.4% of the sample.

CDR1 DFQATT and CDR2 SNEGSKA were looked up in the germline V gene (reference sequence). Including the terminal cysteine and phenylalanine, the CDR3 comprises 13 residues. The read is trimmed to its CDR3 DNA, 39 bases read in frame from base 1. The junction carries 10 bases between V and J, which are trimmed by 5 bases and 2 bases respectively. The same sample was also studied in work on yellow fever vaccine responses in identical twins. The second investigation adds: According to the authors, in identical twins the way T cells responded to vaccination appeared partly convergent and partly personalized. In identical twins, the study followed T cell clones that responded to the vaccine with precision.

Sequencing used memory (CD45RO+) T cells sorted from blood. The cell subset or site tag for this specimen amounts to: CD45RO+ enriched T cells. The V and J segments used are TRBV20-1 and TRBJ2-1, with the D segment identity uncertain. This sequence originates from a woman aged 18-29 years in good health. The CDR3 sequence is CSAPVKTYNEQFF. The DNA is TGCAGTGCTCCCGTTAAGACCTACAATGAGCAGTTCTTC.